What follows are 26 T cell receptor beta chains derived from one specimen sequenced in a study of T cells after yellow fever vaccination. Each CDR3 protein is one row after TCRdb ran MiXCR on the 5' RACE reads. The repertoire holds some 550,000 distinct CDR3 sequences, approximately 21% seen once, with roughly an eighth in the top ten. The sample in question was PBMCs, obtained 15 days after the yellow fever booster vaccination. Receptors originate from a man aged 25 to 45 who received the YFV17D yellow fever vaccine.

This clonotype has more than one count but fewer than ten. This sequence joins TRBV7-2 and TRBJ2-5; 10 nucleotides align to TRBD2. Per germline, CDR1 SGHTA and CDR2 FQGNSA. With V trimmed by 5 bases and J by 5 bases, 5 bases remained unmatched. The CDR3 contains 14 residues. The CDR3 loop reads CASSLHSGRETQYF. CDR3 bases: TGTGCCAGCAGCCTCCATAGCGGGAGGGAGACCCAGTACTTC.

Only a few counts were recorded for this clonotype. This chain joins TRBV7-2 and TRBJ2-3; TRBD2 aligns across 9 bases. Germline V CDR1 and CDR2: SGHTA, FQGNSA. The length of the CDR3 is 17 residues. The trim removed 6 bases at V and 2 bases at J, leaving 12 bases unmatched. The CDR3 is CASSWGRAGGFTDTQYF. DNA for the CDR3: TGTGCCAGCAGTTGGGGAAGAGCGGGGGGATTCACAGATACGCAGTATTTT.

The chain has TRBV10-1 and TRBJ2-1; D call uncertain. Trimming shortened V by 2 bases and J by 6 bases, and 11 bases separated the two germline ends. Per germline, CDR1 WNHNN and CDR2 SYGVQD (reference sequence). The CDR3 length is 14 residues. The CDR3 is CASSEDGASNEQFF. Here the CDR3 DNA reads TGCGCCAGCAGTGAGGATGGTGCGTCCAATGAGCAGTTCTTC.

The CDR3 loop reads CASSPQGLGAKAEAFF. The DNA for the CDR3 is TGTGCCAGCAGCCCTCAAGGTCTGGGGGCGAAAGCTGAAGCTTTCTTT. The V call is TRBV7-2, the J call TRBJ1-1; tentative D call: TRBD1 (6 bases). The CDR3 loop spans 16 amino acids. The germline V gene encodes CDR1 SGHTA and CDR2 FQGNSA. V gave up 5 bases and J gave up 6 bases, with 22 bases separating them.

This clonotype appeared a few times. This rearrangement joins TRBV7-2 to TRBJ2-1; D may be TRBD2 (5 bases). In germline, CDR1 is SGHTA, CDR2 FQGNSA. V was shortened by 3 bases and J by 5 bases, with 17 bases between the two germline ends. The CDR3 runs 16 residues. CDR3 sequence reads: CASSFEASRANNEQFF. The CDR3 DNA sequence: TGTGCCAGCAGCTTTGAGGCTAGCCGAGCAAACAATGAGCAGTTCTTC.

This clonotype was counted only a few times. The chain combines TRBV4-3 with TRBJ2-1, with 11 bases fitting TRBD2. J was trimmed by 2 bases and V by 2 bases; bases with no gene match: 14. The germline V gene encodes CDR1 LGHNA and CDR2 YSLEER. The CDR3 has 20 amino acids. The CDR3: CASSQQKVAGGPRAYNEQFF. DNA of the CDR3: TGCGCCAGCAGCCAACAAAAGGTAGCGGGAGGGCCTCGAGCCTACAATGAGCAGTTCTTC.

This sequence joins TRBV5-4 and TRBJ2-1; 7 bases agree with TRBD1. This CDR3 region has 16 residues. The V segment lost 0 bases and the J segment 5 bases; nucleotides outside the gene matches: 8. Germline CDR1 and CDR2: SGHNT and YYREEE (reference sequence). CDR3 loop: CASSLARGRPNNEQFF. CDR3 nucleotide sequence: TGTGCCAGCAGCTTGGCTAGGGGGCGCCCCAACAATGAGCAGTTCTTC.

This clonotype occurred a few times. The rearrangement links TRBV10-1 to TRBJ2-2; maybe TRBD2 (5 bases). Germline loops: CDR1 WNHNN, CDR2 SYGVQD (reference sequence). The CDR3 covers 14 residues. V lost 4 bases to trimming and J lost 8 bases, with 14 bases between them. The CDR3 loop is CASSGTARGGELFF. In DNA form, the CDR3 reads TGCGCCAGCAGTGGGACTGCCCGAGGTGGGGAGCTGTTTTTT.

This clonotype was seen a handful of times. V usage is TRBV5-5 and J usage is TRBJ2-6, with TRBD1 matching over 9 bases. The V gene end was trimmed by 5 bases and the J gene end by 2 bases; junction bases not matched to a gene: 2. Per germline, CDR1 SGHKS and CDR2 YYEKEE (reference sequence). The CDR3 extends over 15 amino acids. The CDR3 nucleotides are TGTGCCAGCAGGGGACAGGGAACTGGGGCCAACGTCCTGACTTTC. Its protein is CASRGQGTGANVLTF.

The V and J genes are TRBV12-3 or TRBV12-4 and TRBJ1-5; 8 bases agree with TRBD1. V shed 6 bases, J shed 10 bases, and the junction held 8 bases outside the gene matches. CDR3 length equals 13 residues. The CDR3, as DNA: TGTGCCAGCAGAGGGACAGGCCCAAAACCCCAGCATTTT. It codes for CASRGTGPKPQHF.

A few counts support this clonotype. The V and J genes are TRBV7-8 and TRBJ2-1; D is ambiguous. Germline loops: CDR1 SGHVS, CDR2 FQNEAQ. The CDR3 length is 17 residues. Trimming shortened V by 1 base and J by 5 bases, and 18 bases separated the two germline ends. CDR3 sequence (DNA): TGTGCCAGCAGCTTAGTAGTATTGTCTATGAAGCACAATGAGCAGTTCTTC. Translated, it gives CASSLVVLSMKHNEQFF.

This clonotype was detected a few times. This chain joins TRBV4-2 and TRBJ2-3; TRBD2 matches 7 bases. V lost 3 bases and J lost 1; bases outside the gene matches: 10. Looked up from germline, CDR1 is LGHNA and CDR2 is YNFKEQ. This CDR3 is 17 amino acids long. In DNA, the CDR3 is TGTGCCAGCAGCCAGAGACGAGGCAGCGGGGGCACAGATACGCAGTATTTT. It encodes CASSQRRGSGGTDTQYF.

A single count supports this clonotype. The genes are TRBV20-1 and TRBJ1-5, with TRBD1 as a possible D gene (5 bases). The germline V gene encodes CDR1 DFQATT and CDR2 SNEGSKA (reference sequence). V lost 6 bases, J lost 7 bases, and 31 bases lay in between. The CDR3 is made up of 18 amino acids. CDR3 nucleotide sequence: TGCAGTGCCCCAATTTCAGCCACCGAGAAACGGTGGGACCAGCCCCAGCATTTT. This gives the protein CSAPISATEKRWDQPQHF.

Ten or more counts support this clonotype. The V call is TRBV5-6, the J call TRBJ2-3; D is ambiguous. CDR3 length: 12 residues. The germline V and J ends were trimmed by 10 bases and 4 bases, with 13 bases remaining between them. Germline V lookup: CDR1 SGHDT, CDR2 YYEEEE. The CDR3 loop reads CAARRRADTQYF. In DNA, the CDR3 is TGTGCCGCCAGACGCCGGGCAGATACGCAGTATTTT.

The chain combines TRBV11-3 with TRBJ2-7, with 7 nucleotides matching TRBD2. V shed 1 base and J 1 base; nucleotides not matched to a gene: 7. The CDR3 is 16 residues long. CDR1 is SGHNT, CDR2 YENEEA, per germline. CDR3 DNA: TGTGCCAGCAGCTTAGTAGCGCTAGCGGCTTCCTACGAGCAGTACTTC. Its protein product is CASSLVALAASYEQYF.

The chain is built from TRBV5-1 and TRBJ2-5; 7 bases fit TRBD2. The V segment lost 5 bases and the J segment 0 bases; nucleotides outside the gene matches: 10. Germline values: CDR1 SGHRS, CDR2 YFSETQ. The CDR3 consists of 16 residues. The CDR3 here is CASRPRLAPYQETQYF. Written as DNA, the CDR3 is TGCGCCAGCAGACCCCGACTAGCTCCGTACCAAGAGACCCAGTACTTC.

This clonotype was observed at least ten times. The rearrangement joins TRBV9 to TRBJ2-1; 10 positions match TRBD2. Germline values: CDR1 SGDLS, CDR2 YYNGEE. Unmatched junction bases numbered 3, after V lost 4 bases and J lost 5 bases. This CDR3 comprises 14 residues. CDR3 DNA sequence: TGTGCCAGCAGCCCCGGACTAGCGGACAATGAGCAGTTCTTC. It codes for CASSPGLADNEQFF.

This chain uses TRBV29-1 with TRBJ2-7; 9 bases agree with TRBD1. CDR3 size: 13 residues. Germline V CDR1 and CDR2: SQVTM, ANQGSEA. The junction had 8 bases not matched to a gene; V was cut back by 7 bases and J by 4 bases. The CDR3 DNA follows: TGCAGCGGACGGGACAGGGACTCTTACGAGCAGTACTTC. This translates into CSGRDRDSYEQYF.

This clonotype was seen a handful of times. The rearrangement uses TRBV5-1 and TRBJ2-2, with TRBD1 as a possible D gene (5 bases). The CDR3 has 15 residues. Trimming cost V 1 base and J 3 bases, with 10 bases left between them. CDR1 SGHRS and CDR2 YFSETQ come from the germline V gene. CDR3: CASSLPTGHTGELFF. The CDR3 DNA sequence: TGCGCCAGCAGCTTGCCCACAGGCCACACCGGGGAGCTGTTTTTT.

This sequence joins TRBV10-3 and TRBJ1-1; 7 bases line up with TRBD1. Germline V gene sequence: CDR1 ENHRY, CDR2 SYGVKD. CDR3 length: 12 residues. With V trimmed by 10 bases and J by 1 base, 3 bases remained unmatched. The CDR3 region has the DNA TGTGCCACCCGGACAGGGAACACTGAAGCTTTCTTT. This encodes CATRTGNTEAFF.

The chain has TRBV20-1 and TRBJ2-2; 11 positions match TRBD2. Germline V lookup: CDR1 DFQATT, CDR2 SNEGSKA (reference sequence). V gave up 1 base and J gave up 8 bases; unmatched junction bases: 9. This CDR3 comprises 16 residues. The CDR3 reads CSARVPTSGIWGELFF. CDR3 sequence (DNA): TGCAGTGCTAGAGTCCCGACTAGCGGGATATGGGGGGAGCTGTTTTTT.

This clonotype was seen a handful of times. This chain joins TRBV11-1 and TRBJ2-7; 7 nucleotides align to TRBD1. Germline V lookup: CDR1 SGHAT, CDR2 FQDESV (reference sequence). V lost 5 bases, J lost 4 bases, and 8 bases stayed unmatched. The CDR3 runs to 14 residues. CDR3 amino acids: CASSLGQYQYEQYF. The DNA of the CDR3 is TGTGCCAGCAGCCTGGGACAGTACCAGTACGAGCAGTACTTC.

The V and J genes are TRBV11-2 and TRBJ1-6; D is possibly TRBD1 (5 bases). Trimming removed 6 bases from V and 10 bases from J, with 22 bases in between. The CDR3 extends over 16 amino acids. Germline loops: CDR1 SGHAT, CDR2 FQNNGV. CDR3 nucleotides: TGTGCCAGCAGGTCACTCCGGGACGGGCGAGAGTCACCCCTCCACTTT. This sequence encodes CASRSLRDGRESPLHF.

This clonotype appeared a few times. This chain joins TRBV5-1 and TRBJ2-7; TRBD1 might be the D (6 bases). V lost 3 bases and J lost 6, with 10 bases in between. The CDR3 is 12 residues long. The germline V gene has CDR1 SGHRS and CDR2 YFSETQ. The chain's CDR3 is CASSSGTTEQYF. In DNA, the CDR3 is TGCGCCAGCAGCTCCGGGACAACCGAGCAGTACTTC.

This clonotype came up a few times. The chain couples TRBV5-1 to TRBJ2-6; TRBD1 matches 7 bases. The CDR3 loop spans 16 amino acids. Germline loops: CDR1 SGHRS, CDR2 YFSETQ. Losses at the gene ends were 4 bases for V and 0 bases for J; bases not matched to a gene: 4. The CDR3: CASSRDSTSGANVLTF. In nucleotides, the CDR3 is TGCGCCAGCAGCCGGGACAGCACCTCTGGGGCCAACGTCCTGACTTTC.

This clonotype has more than one count but fewer than ten. The CDR3 loop is CASSQDGGRAIGEQYF. The CDR3 DNA follows: TGCGCCAGCAGCCAAGATGGCGGGAGGGCCATCGGCGAGCAGTACTTC. The chain carries TRBV4-3 and TRBJ2-7, with 9 bases fitting TRBD2. CDR1 and CDR2 from the germline V gene are LGHNA and YSLEER. V lost 0 bases and J lost 6; bases outside the gene matches: 9. The CDR3 covers 16 residues.